This entry is about one T cell receptor beta chain. The antigen is unknown. With 5 bases removed from V and 0 bases from J, the gap between germline ends came to 8 bases. Germline-derived CDR1 and CDR2 are SGHVS and FQNEAQ. CDR3 length: 13 residues. This sample is drawn from a study of cytomegalovirus exposure and HLA in healthy donors. The study's findings and limits: Across HLA loci, a later analysis found differing TCR association rates, with DRB1 most and HLA-C fewest.

PCR involved 60 Vbeta and 13 Jbeta primers. Profiled with immunoSEQ multiplex PCR; TCRdb holds only in-frame clones, not every one. Of some 170,000 clones in the sample, around 80% are singletons; the top ten hold roughly 7.5%. Sequencing was carried out using PBMCs. V is TRBV7-8 and J is TRBJ2-7; unclear D gene. The clonotype comes from a young woman in good health and CMV-seropositive. The CDR3 loop is CASSPRSSYEQYF. The CDR3 DNA follows: TGTGCCAGCAGCCCTCGTAGCTCCTACGAGCAGTACTTC.